This T cell receptor (beta chain) stems from a study of blood T cell repertoires in COVID-19. Study background: Collection of acute and convalescent COVID-19 samples took place in the United States, Italy and Spain. In each case, the material was cDNA or gDNA derived from T cells, B-cell-depleted T cells, or PBMCs.

This clone was detected a few times. The V and J ends lost 5 bases and 4 bases, in that order; junction bases with no gene match: 0. The CDR3 is 13 amino acids. Germline-derived CDR1 and CDR2 are MRHNA and SNTAGT. Original handling: It was from reference gene primer amplification that nucleated cell counts were estimated. Data came from immunoSEQ multiplex PCR; TCRdb stores just in-frame clones and leaves some out. V and J calls and clone size come straight from that table; D and trimming were deduced from the DNA. The sample records 120,000 or so clones, around 85% being singletons. Patients at the Seattle site were enrolled during active infection and followed longitudinally.

The rearrangement joins TRBV6-4 to TRBJ2-2, with TRBD2 identical over 8 bases. Material for sequencing was peripheral blood. This sequence was found in a man under 40 with COVID-19, enrolled during active disease. The CDR3 DNA reads TGTGCCAGCAGTAGCGGGAGCACCGGGGAGCTGTTTTTT. Translating gives CASSSGSTGELFF.